These T cell receptor beta chains were read from a single sample in a study of T cells in Graves' hyperthyroidism and ophthalmopathy. TCRdb re-called the multiplex PCR reads with MiXCR, one entry per CDR3 protein. The sample holds around 200,000 distinct CDR3 sequences, around 16% seen once. Sequenced input: blood. The source of these receptors is a man in his forties or fifties with Graves' hyperthyroidism. The CDR3 runs from the conserved cysteine through the conserved F or W. The order of the fields is J gene, V gene, CDR3 protein.

j_gene: TRBJ2-1; v_gene: TRBV6-5; CDR3aa: CASSSSWAFNEQFF
j_gene: TRBJ2-2; v_gene: TRBV15; CDR3aa: CATSTAGGNTGELFF
j_gene: TRBJ1-6; v_gene: TRBV5-1; CDR3aa: CASSLGTGNSPLHF
j_gene: TRBJ2-5; v_gene: TRBV5-6; CDR3aa: CASSLIGETQYF
j_gene: TRBJ2-1; v_gene: TRBV30; CDR3aa: CAWSVRGNEQFF
j_gene: TRBJ1-5; v_gene: TRBV10-2; CDR3aa: CASGEREGVRFLRPQHF
j_gene: TRBJ2-4; v_gene: TRBV14; CDR3aa: CASSQEGGQQENIQYF
j_gene: TRBJ1-1; v_gene: TRBV7-2; CDR3aa: CASSLSWDGEAFF
j_gene: TRBJ2-2; v_gene: TRBV7-2; CDR3aa: CASSYQGGSTGELFF
j_gene: TRBJ2-5; v_gene: TRBV7-2; CDR3aa: CASSPWTSGREETQYF
j_gene: TRBJ1-5; v_gene: TRBV2; CDR3aa: CASSEGGWQPQHF
j_gene: TRBJ2-5; v_gene: TRBV5-6; CDR3aa: CASSLGQGREETQYF
j_gene: TRBJ2-1; v_gene: TRBV20-1; CDR3aa: CSEVAASSYNEQFF
j_gene: TRBJ2-2; v_gene: TRBV9; CDR3aa: CASSVGRGAFTGELFF
j_gene: TRBJ2-7; v_gene: TRBV5-1; CDR3aa: CASRTGDMEQYF
j_gene: TRBJ2-2; v_gene: TRBV19; CDR3aa: CATAGRDRPGELFF
j_gene: TRBJ2-1; v_gene: TRBV7-9; CDR3aa: CASSLAGQHYNEQFF
j_gene: TRBJ2-7; v_gene: TRBV12-3/TRBV12-4; CDR3aa: CASSLGLEQYF
j_gene: TRBJ2-7; v_gene: TRBV5-1; CDR3aa: CASRGTLSYEQYF
j_gene: TRBJ2-1; v_gene: TRBV3-1; CDR3aa: CASSQRQSYNEQFF
j_gene: TRBJ1-6; v_gene: TRBV7-2; CDR3aa: CASSLGLAGGTIGSPLHF
j_gene: TRBJ1-3; v_gene: TRBV12-3/TRBV12-4; CDR3aa: CATSTSSGNTIYF